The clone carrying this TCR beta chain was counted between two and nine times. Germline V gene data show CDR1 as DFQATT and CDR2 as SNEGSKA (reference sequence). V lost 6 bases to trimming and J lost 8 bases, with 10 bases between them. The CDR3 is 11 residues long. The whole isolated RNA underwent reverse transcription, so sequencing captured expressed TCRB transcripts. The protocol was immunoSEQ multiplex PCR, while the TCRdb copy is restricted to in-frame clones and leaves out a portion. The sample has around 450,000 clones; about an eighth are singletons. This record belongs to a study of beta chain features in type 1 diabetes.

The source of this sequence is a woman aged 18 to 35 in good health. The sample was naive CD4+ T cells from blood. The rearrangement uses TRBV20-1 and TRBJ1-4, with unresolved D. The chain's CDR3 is CSADGGEKLFF. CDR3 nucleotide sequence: TGCAGTGCAGATGGTGGGGAAAAACTGTTTTTT.